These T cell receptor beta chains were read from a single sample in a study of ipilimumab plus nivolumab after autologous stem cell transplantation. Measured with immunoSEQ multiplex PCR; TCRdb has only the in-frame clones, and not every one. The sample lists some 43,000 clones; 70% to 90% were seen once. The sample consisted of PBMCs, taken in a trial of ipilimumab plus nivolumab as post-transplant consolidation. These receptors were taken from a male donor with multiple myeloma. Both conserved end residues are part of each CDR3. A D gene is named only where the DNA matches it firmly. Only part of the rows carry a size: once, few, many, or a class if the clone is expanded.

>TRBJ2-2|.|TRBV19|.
TGTGCCAGTAGTATATCAGGACGGACCGAGCTGTTTTTT
CASSISGRTELFF
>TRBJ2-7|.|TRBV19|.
TGTGCCAGTAGTATACGACAGGACTCCTACGAGCAGTACTTC
CASSIRQDSYEQYF
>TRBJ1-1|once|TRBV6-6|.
TGTGCCAGCAGTTCCAGCAGGGTATCTGAAGCTTTCTTT
CASSSSRVSEAFF
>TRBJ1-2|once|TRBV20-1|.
TGCAGTGCGCACGCACCCTTGGGCTACACCTTC
CSAHAPLGYTF
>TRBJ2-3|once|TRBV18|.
TGTGCCAGCTCAGTGACAGTGGATACGCAGTATTTT
CASSVTVDTQYF
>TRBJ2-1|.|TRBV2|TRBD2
TGTGCCAGCACGAGGGAGGGCGTGGGGAATGAGCAGTTCTTC
CASTREGVGNEQFF
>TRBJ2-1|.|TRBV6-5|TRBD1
TGTGCCAGCAGTAAACAGGGGGTATACAATGAGCAGTTCTTC
CASSKQGVYNEQFF
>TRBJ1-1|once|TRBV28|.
TGTGCCAGCAGTTTAAGGCCCAGCTTGAACACTGAAGCTTTCTTT
CASSLRPSLNTEAFF
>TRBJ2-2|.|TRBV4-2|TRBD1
TGTGCCAGCAGCCGGACAGGGGCGGACGGGGAGCTGTTTTTT
CASSRTGADGELFF
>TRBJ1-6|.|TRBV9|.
TGTGCCAGCAGCGTTGGAGGGCCTGGCGGGTCACCCCTCCACTTT
CASSVGGPGGSPLHF
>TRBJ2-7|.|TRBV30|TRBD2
TGTGCCTTTCGACCGGGGGGAGCGGACTACGAGCAGTACTTC
CAFRPGGADYEQYF
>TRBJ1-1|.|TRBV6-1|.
TGTGCCAGCATACCGGACTGGATGAACACTGAAGCTTTCTTT
CASIPDWMNTEAFF
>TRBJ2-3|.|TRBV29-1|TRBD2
TGCAGCGTTGCGAGGACTAGCCAGAGCACAGATACGCAGTATTTT
CSVARTSQSTDTQYF
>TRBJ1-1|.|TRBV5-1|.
TGCGCCAGCAGCTCGGCCGCGGGGCTGGAGACTGAAGCTTTCTTT
CASSSAAGLETEAFF
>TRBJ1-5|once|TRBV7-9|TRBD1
TGTGCCAGCAGCTCGGGTGGGGACAGGGTAACTCAGCCCCAGCATTTT
CASSSGGDRVTQPQHF
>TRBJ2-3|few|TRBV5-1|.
TGCGCCAGCAGCTTCAAGGTAACGGGGGCCAGCACAGATACGCAGTATTTT
CASSFKVTGASTDTQYF
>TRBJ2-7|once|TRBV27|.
TGTGCCAGCAGTTTCGGTGGCAAGTACTACGAGCAGTACTTC
CASSFGGKYYEQYF
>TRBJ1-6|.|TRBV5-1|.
TGCGCCAGCAGCTTGGAGCAGATGGAAGGATCACCCCTCCACTTT
CASSLEQMEGSPLHF
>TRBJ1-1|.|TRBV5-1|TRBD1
TGCGCCAGCAGCTCCCAGGGGGATGACACTGAAGCTTTCTTT
CASSSQGDDTEAFF
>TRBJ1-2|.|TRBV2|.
TGTGCCAGCGGGCCGGGGCAGACAAGGGACTATGGCTACACCTTC
CASGPGQTRDYGYTF
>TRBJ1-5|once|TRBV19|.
TGTGCCAGTAGTATGCCTTGGGGCAGCCAAGAGCAGCCCCAGCATTTT
CASSMPWGSQEQPQHF
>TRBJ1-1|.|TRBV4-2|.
TGTGCCAGCAGCCGCGGGGGGCCTATGAACACTGAAGCTTTCTTT
CASSRGGPMNTEAFF
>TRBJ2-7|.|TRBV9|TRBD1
TGTGCCAGCAGCCTAACAGGGGGCGGCGAGCAGTACTTC
CASSLTGGGEQYF
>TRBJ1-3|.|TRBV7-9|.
TGTGCCAGCAGCCCGGATGGGCCTGGAAACACCATATATTTT
CASSPDGPGNTIYF
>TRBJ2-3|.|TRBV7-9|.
TGTGCCAGCTTCTACGGGGAGACAGATACGCAGTATTTT
CASFYGETDTQYF
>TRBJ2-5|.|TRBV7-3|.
TGTGCCAGCAGCTTTCAGGGGGGACCAGGAGAGACCCAGTACTTC
CASSFQGGPGETQYF
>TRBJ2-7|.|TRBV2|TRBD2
TGTGCCAGCGGGCTAGCGGGGGACGAGCAGTACTTC
CASGLAGDEQYF
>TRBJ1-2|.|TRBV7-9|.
TGTGCCAGCAGCTTAGAAGTCTATGGCTACACCTTC
CASSLEVYGYTF
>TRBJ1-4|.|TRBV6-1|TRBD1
TGTGCCAGCAGGGGACAGCCAGGCACTAATGAAAAACTGTTTTTT
CASRGQPGTNEKLFF
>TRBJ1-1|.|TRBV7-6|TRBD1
TGTGCCAGCAGCCTCGGGACAGGCCTTGAAGCTTTCTTT
CASSLGTGLEAFF
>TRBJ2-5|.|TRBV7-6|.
TGTGCCAGCAGCGAGGGGGTGGGGGCGGCCCAGTACTTC
CASSEGVGAAQYF
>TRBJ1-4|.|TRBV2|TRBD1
TGTGCCAGCGAGGCGACATCCGGGACAGGGGGCACCCCCTTTGGGAAACTGTTTTTT
CASEATSGTGGTPFGKLFF
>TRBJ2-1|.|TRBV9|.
TGTGCCAGCAGCCCTGCCCCGGCGGGCGTGATCTACAATGAGCAGTTCTTC
CASSPAPAGVIYNEQFF
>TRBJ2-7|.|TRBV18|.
TGTGCCAGCTCAAGCGACGGCTCCTACGAGCAGTACTTC
CASSSDGSYEQYF
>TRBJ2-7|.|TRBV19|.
TGTGCCAGTAGTATAGGAGCAGGTTCGACCTACGAGCAGTACTTC
CASSIGAGSTYEQYF
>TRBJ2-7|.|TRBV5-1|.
TGCGCCAGCAGCTCAGACAAGCTCTACGAGCAGTACTTC
CASSSDKLYEQYF
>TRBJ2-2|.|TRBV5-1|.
TGCGCCAGCAGAAGGAGAGTGAACACCGGGGAGCTGTTTTTT
CASRRRVNTGELFF
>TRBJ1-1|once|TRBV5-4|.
TGTGCCAGCAGCCGCCAGGAGGGGCCGCTGAACACTGAAGCTTTCTTT
CASSRQEGPLNTEAFF
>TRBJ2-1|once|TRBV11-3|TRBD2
TGTGCCAGCAGCTCTAGCGGGAGTCTCAATGAGCAGTTCTTC
CASSSSGSLNEQFF
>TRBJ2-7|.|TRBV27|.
TGTGCCAGCAGTTTATCTGGAGAGGGAACCTACGAGCAGTACTTC
CASSLSGEGTYEQYF
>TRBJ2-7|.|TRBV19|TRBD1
TGTGCCAGTATCGCCGGGACAGGTTCTTCCTACGAGCAGTACTTC
CASIAGTGSSYEQYF
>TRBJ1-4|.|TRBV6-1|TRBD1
TGTGCCAGTGGGGGACAGGGACAAGGTGAAAAACTGTTTTTT
CASGGQGQGEKLFF